This TCR beta chain appears in the sequencing data of a study of blood T cell repertoires in COVID-19. Study-wide background: Acute-phase and convalescent COVID-19 samples originated in the United States, Italy and Spain.

Source study methods: Nucleated cell counts were estimated from reference gene primer amplification. The method was immunoSEQ multiplex PCR; TCRdb's version includes in-frame clones alone and lacks a portion of them. Clonal size and the V and J genes are those of that table, whereas D and trimming came from the DNA. The sample contains under 250,000 clones, around 81% of which appear only once. Germline V gene data show CDR1 as MNHEY and CDR2 as SMNVEV (reference sequence). The CDR3 is 15 amino acids. The V and J ends lost 4 bases and 6 bases, in that order; junction bases with no gene match: 6. The V and J genes are TRBV27 and TRBJ2-3, with 11 bases lining up with TRBD2. The sequencing input was peripheral blood. The clonotype comes from a human donor in a cohort sampled during active COVID-19. CDR3 sequence reads: CASSSILAGADTQYF. CDR3 DNA sequence: TGTGCCAGCAGTTCAATACTAGCGGGAGCCGATACGCAGTATTTT.